This is a list of T cell receptor beta chains from one sample in a study of blood T cell repertoires in COVID-19. Assay used: immunoSEQ multiplex PCR; TCRdb lists only in-frame clones, some missing. The sample carries 150,000 to 200,000 clones, around 86% recorded once. The sample taken for sequencing was PBMCs or T cells enriched from blood (not recorded which). These receptors all stem from a woman in her 30s who had recovered from COVID-19. Both conserved end residues are trimmed from each CDR3.

V gene	J gene	CDR3 protein
TRBV20-1	TRBJ2-7	SASKTVAYEQY
TRBV27	TRBJ2-7	ASSPLAGVPYEQY
TRBV10-2	TRBJ1-5	ATTGQMSNQPQH
TRBV7-3	TRBJ1-2	ASRTTGQVGGYT
TRBV10-3	TRBJ1-2	AISESGQGTYGYT
TRBV6-5	TRBJ1-1	ATHSYLNTEAF
TRBV24-1	TRBJ2-1	ATRETSGRANEQF
TRBV7-2	TRBJ1-5	ASSPVMSKNNQPQH
TRBV11-1	TRBJ2-7	ASSFEAGVLPYEQY
TRBV28	TRBJ1-2	ASSLGPGGYGYT
TRBV28	TRBJ1-6	ASIAGLGPNSPLH
TRBV12-2	TRBJ2-1	ASHLIRRQF
TRBV2	TRBJ2-7	ASSEAGQGYEQY
TRBV28	TRBJ2-7	ASRAQRVYEQY
TRBV27	TRBJ2-7	ASGLLGRGDYEQY
TRBV27	TRBJ2-7	ASSLSGRAYEQY
TRBV10-3	TRBJ2-1	AISAKSQGGGTNEQF
TRBV5-1	TRBJ1-5	ASSLGQGDNQPQH
TRBV27	TRBJ2-7	ASSFRTGSYEQY
TRBV28	TRBJ1-1	ASSSLYTMNTEAF
TRBV3-1/TRBV3-2	TRBJ2-1	ASSQGGNEQF
TRBV5-1	TRBJ1-1	ASSLDGGRAYTEAF
TRBV5-1	TRBJ1-1	ASSDVGGNTEAF
TRBV28	TRBJ1-3	ASSPHRSSGNTIY
TRBV6-5	TRBJ1-1	ASTTTGPRGKAF
TRBV3-1/TRBV3-2	TRBJ2-2	ASSQAGDTGELF
TRBV5-1	TRBJ2-3	ASWELAGGPDTQY
TRBV4-1	TRBJ2-7	ASSQEPPRAGGRYEQY
TRBV7-8	TRBJ2-3	ASSLVEAGGPDTQY
TRBV2	TRBJ1-2	ARWDRASGDGYT
TRBV4-2	TRBJ2-2	ASSQGPGQPPNTGELF
TRBV4-1	TRBJ2-7	ASSQGAGGAYEQY
TRBV7-9	TRBJ2-7	ASSLVGRFAYEQY
TRBV3-1/TRBV3-2	TRBJ1-6	ASSQETGNSPLH
TRBV5-4	TRBJ2-3	ASSSGLVDTQY
TRBV5-1	TRBJ2-7	ASSLAAGEYEQY
TRBV28	TRBJ1-1	ASSLSEYYGSTEAF
TRBV28	TRBJ1-6	ASRKDYSRNSPLH
TRBV11-2	TRBJ2-5	ASSLGTGGAYGETQY
TRBV6-5	TRBJ2-2	ASAGGTGDTGELF
TRBV2	TRBJ2-7	ASSEYRLAWEQY
TRBV4-1	TRBJ1-3	ASSQDPGSSGNTIY